The table lists the clone carrying this T cell receptor (beta chain) with a few counts. Its antigen is currently unknown. Assay used: immunoSEQ multiplex PCR; TCRdb lists only in-frame clones, some missing. The sample lists 1,000 or so clones, 33% occurring once. This entry belongs to a study of T cells in localized non-small cell lung cancer. Findings and limits, study-wide: Greater T cell density in blood accompanied longer overall survival. Highest T cell clonality was seen in uninvolved adjacent lung, surpassing that measured in tumor.

Neighboring lung without atypia was obtained no less than 2 cm from the tumor margin. V was trimmed by 3 bases and J by 0 bases, leaving 9 bases between them. This CDR3 contains 14 residues. Looked up from germline, CDR1 is SGHNT and CDR2 is YENEEA. The sequence was collected from a male donor at least 60 years old with stage I lung adenocarcinoma. Sequenced here: normal lung tissue next to the tumor, sampled before any cancer treatment. This chain joins TRBV11-3 and TRBJ2-7; D gene unclear. In nucleotides, the CDR3 is TGTGCCAGCAGCTTGGGGTCCAGCTCCTACGAGCAGTACTTC. It codes for CASSLGSSSYEQYF.